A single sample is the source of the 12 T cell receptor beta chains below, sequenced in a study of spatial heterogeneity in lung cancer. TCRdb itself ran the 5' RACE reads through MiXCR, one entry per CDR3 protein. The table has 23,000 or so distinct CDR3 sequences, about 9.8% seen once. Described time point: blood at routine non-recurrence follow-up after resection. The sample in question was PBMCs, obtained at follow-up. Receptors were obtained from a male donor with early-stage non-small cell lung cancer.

The CDR3 DNA is TGCAGTGCTAGAGAAGGGAATAGCAATCAGCCCCAGCATTTT. As protein: CSAREGNSNQPQHF. This chain uses TRBV20-1 with TRBJ1-5, with D unclear. The CDR3 is made up of 14 amino acids. V lost 0 bases and J lost 0, with 6 bases in between. Germline V gene sequence: CDR1 DFQATT, CDR2 SNEGSKA (reference sequence).

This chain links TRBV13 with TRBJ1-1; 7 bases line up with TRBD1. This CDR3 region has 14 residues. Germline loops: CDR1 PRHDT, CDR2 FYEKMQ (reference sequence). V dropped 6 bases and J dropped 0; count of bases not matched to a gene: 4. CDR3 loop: CASRDTGVNTEAFF. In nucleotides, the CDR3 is TGTGCCAGCAGGGATACAGGGGTGAACACTGAAGCTTTCTTT.

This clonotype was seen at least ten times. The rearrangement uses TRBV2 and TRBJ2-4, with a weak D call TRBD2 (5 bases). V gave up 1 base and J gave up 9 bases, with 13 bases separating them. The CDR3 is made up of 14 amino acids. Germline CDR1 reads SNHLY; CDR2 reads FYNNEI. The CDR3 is CASSEGGGYSIQYF. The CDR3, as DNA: TGTGCCAGCAGTGAAGGTGGAGGTTATAGCATTCAGTACTTC.

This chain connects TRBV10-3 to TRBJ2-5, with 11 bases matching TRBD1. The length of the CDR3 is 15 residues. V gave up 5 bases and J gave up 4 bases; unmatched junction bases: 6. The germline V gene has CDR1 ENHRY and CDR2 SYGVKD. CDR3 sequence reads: CAISPGTGGTETQYF. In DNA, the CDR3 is TGTGCCATCAGTCCCGGGACAGGGGGTACAGAGACCCAGTACTTC.

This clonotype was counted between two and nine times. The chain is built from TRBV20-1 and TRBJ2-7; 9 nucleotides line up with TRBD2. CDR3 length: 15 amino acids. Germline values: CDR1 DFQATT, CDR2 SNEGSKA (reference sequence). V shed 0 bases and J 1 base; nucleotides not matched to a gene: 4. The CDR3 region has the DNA TGCAGTGCTAGAGATTTGCTAGCGGGGTCCTACGAGCAGTACTTC. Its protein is CSARDLLAGSYEQYF.

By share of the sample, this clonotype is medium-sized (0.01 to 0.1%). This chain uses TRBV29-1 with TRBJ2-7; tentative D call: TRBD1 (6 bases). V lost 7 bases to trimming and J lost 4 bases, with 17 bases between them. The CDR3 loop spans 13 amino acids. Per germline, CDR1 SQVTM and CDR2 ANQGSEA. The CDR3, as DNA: TGCAGCGCTATGACAGGAGACGATTACGAGCAGTACTTC. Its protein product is CSAMTGDDYEQYF.

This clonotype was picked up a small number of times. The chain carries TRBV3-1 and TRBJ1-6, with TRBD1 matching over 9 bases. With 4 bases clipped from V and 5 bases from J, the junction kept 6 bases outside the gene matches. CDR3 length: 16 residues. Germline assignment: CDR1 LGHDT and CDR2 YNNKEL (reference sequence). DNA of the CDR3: TGTGCCAGCAGCCCCGACAGGGGGATACATAATTCACCCCTCCACTTT. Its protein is CASSPDRGIHNSPLHF. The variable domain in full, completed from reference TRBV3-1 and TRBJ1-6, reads DTAVSQTPKYLVTQMGNDKSIKCEQNLGHDTMYWYKQDSKKFLKIMFSYNNKELIINETVPNRFSPKSPDKAHLNLHINSLELGDSAVYFCASSPDRGIHNSPLHFGNGTRLTVT.

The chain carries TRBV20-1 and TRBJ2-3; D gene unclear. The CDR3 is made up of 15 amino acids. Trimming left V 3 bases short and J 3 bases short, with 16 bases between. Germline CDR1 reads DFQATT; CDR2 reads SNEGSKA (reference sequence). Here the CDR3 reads CSARPGLSGTDTQYF. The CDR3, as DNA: TGCAGTGCTAGGCCCGGGCTTAGTGGGACAGATACGCAGTATTTT.

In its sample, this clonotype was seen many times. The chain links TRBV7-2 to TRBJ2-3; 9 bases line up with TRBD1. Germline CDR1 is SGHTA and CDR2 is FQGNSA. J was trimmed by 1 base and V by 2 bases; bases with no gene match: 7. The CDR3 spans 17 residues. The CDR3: CASSLTGQGRGTDTQYF. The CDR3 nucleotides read TGTGCCAGCAGCTTAACGGGACAGGGAAGGGGCACAGATACGCAGTATTTT.

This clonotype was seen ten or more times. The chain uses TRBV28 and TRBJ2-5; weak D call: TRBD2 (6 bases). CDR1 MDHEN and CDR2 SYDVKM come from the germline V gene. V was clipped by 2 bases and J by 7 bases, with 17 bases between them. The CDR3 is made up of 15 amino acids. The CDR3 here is CASSLAGITRGTQYF. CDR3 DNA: TGTGCCAGCAGTTTAGCGGGGATAACTCGGGGGACCCAGTACTTC. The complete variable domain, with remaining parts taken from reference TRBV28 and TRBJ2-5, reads DVKVTQSSRYLVKRTGEKVFLECVQDMDHENMFWYRQDPGLGLRLIYFSYDVKMKEKGDIPEGYSVSREKKERFSLILESASTNQTSMYLCASSLAGITRGTQYFGPGTRLLVL.

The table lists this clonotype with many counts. CDR3 in DNA: TGCAGCGATGGGAGTTCCCGGGACAGGGAGTATGGCTACACCTTC. Protein: CSDGSSRDREYGYTF. This rearrangement joins TRBV29-1 to TRBJ1-2; 9 positions match TRBD1. V lost 7 bases and J lost 5; bases outside the gene matches: 14. Per germline, CDR1 SQVTM and CDR2 ANQGSEA. The CDR3 is 15 residues long.

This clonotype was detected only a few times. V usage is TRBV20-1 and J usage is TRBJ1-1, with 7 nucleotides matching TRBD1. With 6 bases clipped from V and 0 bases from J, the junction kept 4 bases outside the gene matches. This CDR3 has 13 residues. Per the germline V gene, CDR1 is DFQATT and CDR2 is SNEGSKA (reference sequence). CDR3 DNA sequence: TGCAGTGCGGACAGGCGATTGAACACTGAAGCTTTCTTT. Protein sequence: CSADRRLNTEAFF.